This T cell receptor (beta chain) originates from a study of T cell responses to AZD1222 COVID-19 vaccine. V lost 1 base, J lost 2 bases, and 15 bases lay in between. Germline values: CDR1 SGHAT, CDR2 FQNNGV. The CDR3 sequence is 17 residues long. Notes on the study in general: After the peak T cell response, and only then, were repertoires sampled. Just six AZD1222 recipients tested seropositive at baseline. Clonal diversity was possibly underestimated, and white British individuals and females predominated among donors.

Notes on this clone: The antigen remains undetermined.

TCRdb keeps only in-frame clones here, not all; method: immunoSEQ multiplex PCR. The sample consists of about 110,000 clones, roughly 91% of them appearing once. This chain links TRBV11-2 with TRBJ1-3, with D perhaps matching TRBD1 (5 bases). Here the sequenced sample was peripheral blood, taken on day 0 of AZD1222 vaccination. The source of this sequence is an adult in good health. In DNA form, the CDR3 reads TGTGCCAGCAGCTTAGCCACATTGAGGGGCCCTGGAAACACCATATATTTT. This translates into CASSLATLRGPGNTIYF.